Listed here are 8 T cell receptor beta chains from one sample, sequenced in a study of blood T cell repertoires in COVID-19. Assay used: immunoSEQ multiplex PCR; TCRdb lists only in-frame clones, some missing. In the table there are some 180,000 clones, about 80% of which are singletons. Source material: peripheral blood. These receptors were taken from a man aged 55 to 70 with acute or convalescent COVID-19.

The rearrangement links TRBV5-4 to TRBJ2-6, with TRBD2 as a possible D gene (6 bases). Trimming removed 4 bases from V and 0 bases from J, with 20 bases in between. CDR1 SGHNT and CDR2 YYREEE come from the germline V gene (reference sequence). The CDR3 is 19 amino acids. CDR3 region: CASSLAGRTRISGANVLTF. Written as DNA, the CDR3 is TGTGCCAGCAGCCTTGCGGGAAGGACTCGAATCTCTGGGGCCAACGTCCTGACTTTC. The full variable domain, its missing parts supplied by reference TRBV5-4 and TRBJ2-6, is ETGVTQSPTHLIKTRGQQVTLRCSSQSGHNTVSWYQQALGQGPQFIFQYYREEENGRGNFPPRFSGLQFPNYSSELNVNALELDDSALYLCASSLAGRTRISGANVLTFGAGSRLTVL.

The chain employs TRBV9 and TRBJ1-1, with 7 bases identical to TRBD1. The V segment lost 0 bases and the J segment 4 bases; nucleotides outside the gene matches: 0. There are 13 residues in the CDR3. Germline V lookup: CDR1 SGDLS, CDR2 YYNGEE. CDR3 region: CASSVGDSTEAFF. The CDR3 DNA is TGTGCCAGCAGCGTAGGGGACAGCACTGAAGCTTTCTTT.

This clone has just a few counts. The CDR3 bases are TGTGCCAGCAGCACCCCGGGACAGGGGAGGAACGAGCAGTACTTC. Its translation is CASSTPGQGRNEQYF. The chain links TRBV5-4 to TRBJ2-7; 10 bases are shared with TRBD1. V shed 4 bases and J 5 bases; nucleotides not matched to a gene: 9. Germline values: CDR1 SGHNT, CDR2 YYREEE (reference sequence). The CDR3 consists of 15 residues.

This clone has more than one count but fewer than ten. The rearrangement joins TRBV2 to TRBJ2-1; 8 nucleotides line up with TRBD2. There are 14 residues in the CDR3. In germline, CDR1 is SNHLY, CDR2 FYNNEI. The junction had 5 bases not matched to a gene; V was cut back by 6 bases and J by 4 bases. CDR3 DNA sequence: TGTGCCAGCAGAGACGGGGGGGTATACAATGAGCAGTTCTTC. Its protein is CASRDGGVYNEQFF.

This clone appeared a few times. This chain connects TRBV19 to TRBJ2-7; 10 bases line up with TRBD1. V lost 1 base to trimming and J lost 6 bases; unmatched junction nucleotides: 3. Germline assignment: CDR1 LNHDA and CDR2 SQIVND (reference sequence). This CDR3 is built from 14 residues. The chain's CDR3 is CASSIGRTGGEQYF. The CDR3 DNA sequence: TGTGCCAGTAGTATAGGACGGACAGGGGGCGAGCAGTACTTC.

J is TRBJ1-1 and V is TRBV2; D remains ambiguous. The V end was cut by 6 bases, the J end by 5 bases, with 13 bases between. The CDR3 totals 13 residues. Germline V CDR1 and CDR2: SNHLY, FYNNEI. In DNA, the CDR3 is TGTGCCAGCAGGGAGGGAGAATGGACTGAAGCTTTCTTT. This codes for CASREGEWTEAFF.

The V gene is TRBV30, the J gene TRBJ1-6, with D hard to call. The V gene lost 4 bases and the J gene lost 1 base, with 14 bases spanning the gap. Germline V gene lookup returns CDR1 GTSNPN and CDR2 SVGIG (reference sequence). CDR3 size: 16 residues. The CDR3 loop reads CAWKAPGNSYNSPLHF. DNA for the CDR3: TGTGCCTGGAAGGCCCCAGGCAATTCCTATAATTCACCCCTCCACTTT.

The table lists this clone with a few counts. The chain carries TRBV2 and TRBJ2-7, with D perhaps matching TRBD2 (7 bases). From germline, CDR1 is SNHLY and CDR2 FYNNEI. The CDR3 totals 13 residues. Trimming removed 8 bases from V and 6 bases from J, with 17 bases in between. The CDR3 sequence is CASSYMGGLEQYF. CDR3 bases: TGTGCCAGCTCTTACATGGGGGGGCTCGAGCAGTACTTC.